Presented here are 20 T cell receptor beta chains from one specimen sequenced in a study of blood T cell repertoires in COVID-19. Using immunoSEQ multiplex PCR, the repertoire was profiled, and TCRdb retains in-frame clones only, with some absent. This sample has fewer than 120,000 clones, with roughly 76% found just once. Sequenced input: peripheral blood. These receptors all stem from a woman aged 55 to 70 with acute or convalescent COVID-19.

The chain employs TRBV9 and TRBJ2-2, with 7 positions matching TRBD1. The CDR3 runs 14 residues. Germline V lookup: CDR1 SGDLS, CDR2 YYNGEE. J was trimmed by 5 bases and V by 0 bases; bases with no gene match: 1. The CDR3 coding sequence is TGTGCCAGCAGCGTAGAACAGGGGACCGGGGAGCTGTTTTTT. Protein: CASSVEQGTGELFF.

CDR3 loop: CATKGTEGVNTEAFF. In DNA form, the CDR3 reads TGTGCCACAAAAGGGACAGAGGGTGTGAACACTGAAGCTTTCTTT. This rearrangement joins TRBV10-3 to TRBJ1-1; 7 bases fit TRBD1. The germline V gene has CDR1 ENHRY and CDR2 SYGVKD. V shed 10 bases, J shed 0 bases, and the junction held 11 bases outside the gene matches. This CDR3 has 15 amino acids.

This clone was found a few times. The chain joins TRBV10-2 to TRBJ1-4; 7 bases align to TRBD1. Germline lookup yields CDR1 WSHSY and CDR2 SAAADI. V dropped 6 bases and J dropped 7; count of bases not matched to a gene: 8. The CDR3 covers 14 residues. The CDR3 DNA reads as TGCGCCAGCAGGTCCCCAGGGGGTGGTGAAAAACTGTTTTTT. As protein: CASRSPGGGEKLFF.

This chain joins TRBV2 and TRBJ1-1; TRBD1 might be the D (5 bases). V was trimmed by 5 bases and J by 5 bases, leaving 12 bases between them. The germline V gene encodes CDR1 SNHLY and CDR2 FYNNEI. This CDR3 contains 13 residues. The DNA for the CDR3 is TGTGCCAGCAGTACTGACGGGGGGACTGAAGCTTTCTTT. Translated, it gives CASSTDGGTEAFF.

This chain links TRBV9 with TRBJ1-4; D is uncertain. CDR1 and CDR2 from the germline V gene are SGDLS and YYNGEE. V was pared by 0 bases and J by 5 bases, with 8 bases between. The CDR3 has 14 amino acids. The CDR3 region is CASSVAPGNEKLFF. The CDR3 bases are TGTGCCAGCAGCGTAGCTCCCGGGAATGAAAAACTGTTTTTT. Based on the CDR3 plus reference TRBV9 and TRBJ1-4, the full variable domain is DSGVTQTPKHLITATGQRVTLRCSPRSGDLSVYWYQQSLDQGLQFLIQYYNGEERAKGNILERFSAQQFPDLHSELNLSSLELGDSALYFCASSVAPGNEKLFFGSGTQLSVL.

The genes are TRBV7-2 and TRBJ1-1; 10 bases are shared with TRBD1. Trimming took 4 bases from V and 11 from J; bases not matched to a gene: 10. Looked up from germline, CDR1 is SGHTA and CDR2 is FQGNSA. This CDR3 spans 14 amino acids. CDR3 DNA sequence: TGTGCCAGCAGCTCGGGACAGGGGCTTCTTGGGGCTTTCTTT. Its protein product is CASSSGQGLLGAFF.

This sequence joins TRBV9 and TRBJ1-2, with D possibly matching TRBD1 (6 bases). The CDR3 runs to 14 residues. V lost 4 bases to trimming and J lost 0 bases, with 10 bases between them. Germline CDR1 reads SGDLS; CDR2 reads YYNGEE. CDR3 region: CASSPQGPNYGYTF. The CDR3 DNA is TGTGCCAGCAGCCCACAGGGTCCTAACTATGGCTACACCTTC.

CDR3: CASSLPPPGHNSEAFF. DNA for the CDR3: TGTGCCAGCAGCTTACCACCTCCGGGACACAACTCTGAAGCTTTCTTT. This chain links TRBV7-2 with TRBJ1-1, with a possible D match to TRBD1 (6 bases). Germline V CDR1 and CDR2: SGHTA, FQGNSA. V was clipped by 2 bases and J by 6 bases, with 19 bases between them. The CDR3 contains 16 residues.

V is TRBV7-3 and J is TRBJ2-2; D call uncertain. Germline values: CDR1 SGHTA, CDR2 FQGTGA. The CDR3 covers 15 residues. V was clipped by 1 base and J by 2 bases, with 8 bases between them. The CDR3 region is CASSLSWANTGELFF. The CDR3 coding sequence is TGTGCCAGCAGCTTAAGTTGGGCTAACACCGGGGAGCTGTTTTTT.

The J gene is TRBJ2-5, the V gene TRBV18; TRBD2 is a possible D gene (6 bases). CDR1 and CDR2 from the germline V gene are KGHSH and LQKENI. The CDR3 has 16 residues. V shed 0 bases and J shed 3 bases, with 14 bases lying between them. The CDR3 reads CASSPPNTGDEETQYF. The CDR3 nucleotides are TGTGCCAGCTCACCACCCAATACGGGGGACGAAGAGACCCAGTACTTC. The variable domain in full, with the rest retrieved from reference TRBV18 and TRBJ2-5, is NAGVMQNPRHLVRRRGQEARLRCSPMKGHSHVYWYRQLPEEGLKFMVYLQKENIIDESGMPKERFSAEFPKEGPSILRIQQVVRGDSAAYFCASSPPNTGDEETQYFGPGTRLLVL.

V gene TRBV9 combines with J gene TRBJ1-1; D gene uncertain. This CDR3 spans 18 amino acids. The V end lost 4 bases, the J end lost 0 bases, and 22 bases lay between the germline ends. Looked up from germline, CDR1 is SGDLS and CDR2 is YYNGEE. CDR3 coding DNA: TGTGCCAGCAGCAGAGGAATACGAGAATACGGCATGAACACTGAAGCTTTCTTT. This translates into CASSRGIREYGMNTEAFF.

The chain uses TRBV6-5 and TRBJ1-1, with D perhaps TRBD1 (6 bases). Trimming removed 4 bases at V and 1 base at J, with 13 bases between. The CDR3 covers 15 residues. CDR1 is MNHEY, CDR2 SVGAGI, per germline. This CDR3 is CASSSADSRNTEAFF. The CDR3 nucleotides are TGTGCCAGCAGTTCCGCGGACAGCCGGAACACTGAAGCTTTCTTT.

CDR3: CATSRDPGLGSPLHF. CDR3 DNA: TGTGCCACCAGCAGAGATCCGGGGTTGGGTTCACCCCTCCACTTT. The rearrangement uses TRBV15 and TRBJ1-6; no definite D call. This CDR3 contains 15 residues. The germline CDR1 and CDR2 sequences are LNHNV and YYDKDF (reference sequence). V dropped 0 bases and J dropped 9 bases, with 12 bases sitting between them.

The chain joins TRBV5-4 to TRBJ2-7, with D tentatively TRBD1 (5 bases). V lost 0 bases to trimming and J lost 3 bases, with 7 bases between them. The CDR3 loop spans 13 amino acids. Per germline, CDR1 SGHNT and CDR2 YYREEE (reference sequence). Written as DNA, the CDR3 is TGTGCCAGCAGCTTGGTGCAGGGCTACGAGCAGTACTTC. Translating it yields CASSLVQGYEQYF.

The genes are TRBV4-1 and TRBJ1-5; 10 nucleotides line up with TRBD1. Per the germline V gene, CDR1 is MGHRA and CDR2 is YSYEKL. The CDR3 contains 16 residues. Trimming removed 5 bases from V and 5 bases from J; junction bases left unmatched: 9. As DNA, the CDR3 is TGCGCCAGCAGCGAATTCGGACAGGGGGTGGATCAGCCCCAGCATTTT. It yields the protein CASSEFGQGVDQPQHF.

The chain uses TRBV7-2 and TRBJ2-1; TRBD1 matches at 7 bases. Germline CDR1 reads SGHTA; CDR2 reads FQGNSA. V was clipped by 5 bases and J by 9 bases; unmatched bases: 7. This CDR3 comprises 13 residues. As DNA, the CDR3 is TGTGCCAGCAGCATATGGGACAGTCCTGAGCAGTTCTTC. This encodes CASSIWDSPEQFF.

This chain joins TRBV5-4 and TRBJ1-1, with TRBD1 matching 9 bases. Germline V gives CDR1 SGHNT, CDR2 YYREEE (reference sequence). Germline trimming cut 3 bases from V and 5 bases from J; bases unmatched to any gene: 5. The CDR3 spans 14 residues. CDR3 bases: TGTGCCAGCAGCTGGGGGGACAGGGAAACTGAAGCTTTCTTT. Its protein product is CASSWGDRETEAFF.

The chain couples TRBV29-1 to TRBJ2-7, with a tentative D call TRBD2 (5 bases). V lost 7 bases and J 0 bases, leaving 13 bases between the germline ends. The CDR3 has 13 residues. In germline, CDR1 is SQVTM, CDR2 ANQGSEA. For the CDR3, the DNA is TGCAGCGCCGTCGGGGTTAGCTCCTACGAGCAGTACTTC. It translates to CSAVGVSSYEQYF.

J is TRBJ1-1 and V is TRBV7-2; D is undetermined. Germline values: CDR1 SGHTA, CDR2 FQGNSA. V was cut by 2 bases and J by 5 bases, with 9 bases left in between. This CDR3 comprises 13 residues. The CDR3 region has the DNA TGTGCCAGCAGCTTAAATACTCGGACTGAAGCTTTCTTT. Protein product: CASSLNTRTEAFF.

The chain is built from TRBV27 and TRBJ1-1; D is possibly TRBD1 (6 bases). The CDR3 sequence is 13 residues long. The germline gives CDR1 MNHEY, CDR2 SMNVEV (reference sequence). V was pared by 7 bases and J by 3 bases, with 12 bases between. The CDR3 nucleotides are TGTGCCAGCATGGGTCAGGGGTACACTGAAGCTTTCTTT. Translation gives CASMGQGYTEAFF.